The 10 T cell receptor beta chains given below trace back to one sample, sequenced in a study of shared clonotypes between healthy human individuals (TCRdb year 2020). Library method: the immunoSEQ multiplex PCR assay. The source is immuneACCESS, and TCRdb retained only in-frame sequences with V and J called. Part of the clones is not carried over; for the studies checked, unresolved V genes explain less than half of this, and the remainder is unexplained. This sample has roughly 680,000 clones in its table, and approximately 77% of those were observed once. The top ten hold under 2% of the sample. Material for sequencing was memory CD4+ T cells sorted from blood. The sample's cell subset or site, from its label and the paper: CD45RA-negative fraction. The receptor source for this set is a woman in her 30s in good health.

This clone was counted at least ten times. Distinct nucleotide sequences in the sample also encode this CDR3. The V and J genes are TRBV29-1 and TRBJ1-1; D call uncertain. V was shortened by 6 bases and J by 4 bases, with 15 bases between the two germline ends. The CDR3 sequence is 13 residues long. The germline V gene encodes CDR1 SQVTM and CDR2 ANQGSEA. The CDR3 reads CSVSRGRITEAFF. The DNA of the CDR3 is TGCAGCGTATCTAGAGGGAGGATCACTGAAGCTTTCTTT.

This chain connects TRBV9 to TRBJ2-3; 7 bases are shared with TRBD2. The CDR3 spans 15 residues. J was trimmed by 4 bases and V by 0 bases; bases with no gene match: 5. Germline-derived CDR1 and CDR2 are SGDLS and YYNGEE. The CDR3 protein is CASSVGLAEADTQYF. The CDR3 DNA reads as TGTGCCAGCAGCGTAGGTCTAGCGGAGGCAGATACGCAGTATTTT.

The chain joins TRBV6-6 to TRBJ1-1; D is unresolved. Germline loops: CDR1 MNHNY, CDR2 SVGAGI (reference sequence). Trimming pared 5 bases from V and 3 bases from J, leaving 10 bases between. This CDR3 has 13 residues. CDR3 sequence: CASSTLWDTEAFF. In nucleotides, the CDR3 is TGTGCCAGCAGTACCTTATGGGACACTGAAGCTTTCTTT.

The genes are TRBV6-5 and TRBJ2-7, with a possible D match to TRBD1 (6 bases). The germline V gene has CDR1 MNHEY and CDR2 SVGAGI. The CDR3 runs to 15 residues. Trimming pared 0 bases from V and 5 bases from J, leaving 14 bases between. The CDR3 loop is CASSYSKQGRHEQYF. DNA for the CDR3: TGTGCCAGCAGTTACTCGAAACAGGGAAGGCACGAGCAGTACTTC.

The gene calls are TRBV7-6 and TRBJ2-7; D is perhaps TRBD1 (6 bases). V dropped 1 base and J dropped 0 bases, with 10 bases sitting between them. The germline V gene encodes CDR1 SGHVS and CDR2 FNYEAQ. The CDR3 is 15 amino acids. The CDR3 protein is CASSLGTELSYEQYF. CDR3 nucleotide sequence: TGTGCCAGCAGCTTAGGGACAGAGCTCTCCTACGAGCAGTACTTC.

This clone came up a few times. The same CDR3 can be traced to other DNA sequences in this sample. The chain employs TRBV5-1 and TRBJ1-3; D call uncertain. V lost 6 bases and J 0 bases, leaving 7 bases between the germline ends. The CDR3 runs 13 residues. Germline CDR1 SGHRS, CDR2 YFSETQ. CDR3: CASTLDSGNTIYF. The CDR3 DNA is TGCGCCAGCACCCTGGACTCTGGAAACACCATATATTTT.

The chain joins TRBV5-1 to TRBJ1-1, with a tentative D call TRBD1 (5 bases). Trimming removed 0 bases at V and 0 bases at J, with 9 bases between. This CDR3 has 15 residues. CDR1 is SGHRS and CDR2 is YFSETQ in the germline V gene. DNA of the CDR3: TGCGCCAGCAGCTTGGCAGGGACCTTGAACACTGAAGCTTTCTTT. Encoded protein: CASSLAGTLNTEAFF.

The chain is built from TRBV10-1 and TRBJ2-1; D might be TRBD1 (6 bases). V was trimmed by 6 bases and J by 10 bases, leaving 13 bases between them. The CDR3 has 12 residues. Per the germline V gene, CDR1 is WNHNN and CDR2 is SYGVQD (reference sequence). The CDR3 region is CASSGDNKEQFF. CDR3 bases: TGCGCCAGCAGCGGGGACAATAAGGAGCAGTTCTTC.

As concerns this clone: Other nucleotide sequences from this sample produce the same CDR3. The J gene is TRBJ1-2, the V gene TRBV19; unclear D gene. Germline V gene sequence: CDR1 LNHDA, CDR2 SQIVND (reference sequence). This CDR3 spans 15 amino acids. The germline V and J ends were trimmed by 7 bases and 1 base, with 16 bases remaining between them. CDR3 nucleotide sequence: TGTGCCAGTAACAGCCCTGGGAAGGATAACTATGGCTACACCTTC. Translating it yields CASNSPGKDNYGYTF.

The chain recombines TRBV19 with TRBJ2-3; tentatively, D is TRBD1 (6 bases). The CDR3 is 18 residues long. V was cut by 2 bases and J by 0 bases, with 18 bases left in between. CDR1 and CDR2 from the germline V gene are LNHDA and SQIVND (reference sequence). The CDR3 sequence is CASSILGTPPSSTDTQYF. The CDR3 DNA reads as TGTGCCAGTAGTATATTGGGGACACCACCCTCTAGCACAGATACGCAGTATTTT.